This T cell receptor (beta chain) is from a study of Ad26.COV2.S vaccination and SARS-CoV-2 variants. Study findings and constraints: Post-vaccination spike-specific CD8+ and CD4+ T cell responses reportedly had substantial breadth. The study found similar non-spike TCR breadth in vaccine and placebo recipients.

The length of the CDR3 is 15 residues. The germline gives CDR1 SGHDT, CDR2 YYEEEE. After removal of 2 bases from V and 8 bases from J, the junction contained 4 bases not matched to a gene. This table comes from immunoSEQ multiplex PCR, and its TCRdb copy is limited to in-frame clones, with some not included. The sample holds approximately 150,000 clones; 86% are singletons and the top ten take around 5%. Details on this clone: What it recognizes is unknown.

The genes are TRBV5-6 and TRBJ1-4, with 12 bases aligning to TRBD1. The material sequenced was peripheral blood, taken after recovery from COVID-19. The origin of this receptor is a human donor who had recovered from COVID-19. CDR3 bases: TGTGCCAGCAGCTTCCGGGACAGGGGGCAAGAAAAACTGTTTTTT. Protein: CASSFRDRGQEKLFF. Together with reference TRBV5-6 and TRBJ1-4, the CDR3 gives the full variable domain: DAGVTQSPTHLIKTRGQQVTLRCSPKSGHDTVSWYQQALGQGPQFIFQYYEEEERQRGNFPDRFSGHQFPNYSSELNVNALLLGDSALYLCASSFRDRGQEKLFFGSGTQLSVL.